Ten or more counts support the clone carrying this T cell receptor beta chain. This specimen belongs to a study of blood T cell repertoires in COVID-19. V was clipped by 4 bases and J by 6 bases; unmatched bases: 6. The CDR3 runs 13 residues. Germline V gives CDR1 MNHEY, CDR2 SMNVEV (reference sequence). Clones were sequenced by immunoSEQ multiplex PCR, and TCRdb holds only the in-frame ones, with some missing. This table holds about 240,000 clones, about four fifths found once. Specimen: peripheral blood. This rearrangement joins TRBV27 to TRBJ2-7, with 7 bases that match TRBD1. The receptor was isolated from a man aged 25 to 45 who had recovered from COVID-19. CDR3 in amino acids: CASSSDRLGEQYF. For the CDR3, the DNA is TGTGCCAGCAGTTCGGACAGGCTCGGCGAGCAGTACTTC.